The 3 T cell receptor beta chains reported below all come from one sample, sequenced in a study of T cell repertoires in cytomegalovirus infection. From the reads, TCRdb called clonotypes with MiXCR, one entry per CDR3 protein. Of approximately 500,000 distinct CDR3 sequences listed, 11% are singletons. Sequencing input: PBMCs. All receptors derive from a human donor in good health (CMV status not recorded). Some clones in this sample may be carry-over from other donors' samples.

This clonotype has ten or more counts. The chain recombines TRBV11-1 with TRBJ2-3; possibly TRBD2 for D (5 bases). This CDR3 comprises 15 residues. Looked up from germline, CDR1 is SGHAT and CDR2 is FQDESV (reference sequence). V lost 2 bases to trimming and J lost 2 bases, with 11 bases between them. In nucleotides, the CDR3 is TGTGCCAGCAGCTTAAACGGGATACACACAGATACGCAGTATTTT. This codes for CASSLNGIHTDTQYF.

This rearrangement joins TRBV5-4 to TRBJ2-3; TRBD1 agrees at 9 bases. Germline CDR1 and CDR2: SGHNT and YYREEE (reference sequence). This CDR3 is 15 amino acids long. J gave up 3 bases and V 3 bases, and 5 bases lay outside the gene matches. As DNA, the CDR3 is TGTGCCAGCAGCTATTGGGACAGGGTAACAGATACGCAGTATTTT. Its translation is CASSYWDRVTDTQYF.

This clonotype showed up just a few times. The genes are TRBV9 and TRBJ2-2; D remains unclear. CDR3 size: 12 residues. V dropped 3 bases and J dropped 4 bases, with 4 bases sitting between them. Germline CDR1 is SGDLS and CDR2 is YYNGEE. In DNA, the CDR3 is TGTGCCAGCAGCGCAGTCACCGGGGAGCTGTTTTTT. Its translation is CASSAVTGELFF. Supplemented by reference TRBV9 and TRBJ2-2, the full variable domain reads DSGVTQTPKHLITATGQRVTLRCSPRSGDLSVYWYQQSLDQGLQFLIQYYNGEERAKGNILERFSAQQFPDLHSELNLSSLELGDSALYFCASSAVTGELFFGEGSRLTVL.